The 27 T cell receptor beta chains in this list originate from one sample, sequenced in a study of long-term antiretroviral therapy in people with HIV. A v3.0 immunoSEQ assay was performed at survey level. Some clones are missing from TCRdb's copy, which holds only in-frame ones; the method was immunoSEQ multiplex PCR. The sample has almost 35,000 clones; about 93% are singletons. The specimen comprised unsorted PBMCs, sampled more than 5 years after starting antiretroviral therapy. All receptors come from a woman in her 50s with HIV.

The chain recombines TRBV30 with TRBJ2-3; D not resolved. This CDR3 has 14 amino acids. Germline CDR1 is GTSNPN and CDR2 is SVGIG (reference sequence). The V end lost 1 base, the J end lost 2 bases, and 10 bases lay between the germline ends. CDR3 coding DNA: TGTGCCTGGAGTGGCCGCAGCCACACAGATACGCAGTATTTT. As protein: CAWSGRSHTDTQYF.

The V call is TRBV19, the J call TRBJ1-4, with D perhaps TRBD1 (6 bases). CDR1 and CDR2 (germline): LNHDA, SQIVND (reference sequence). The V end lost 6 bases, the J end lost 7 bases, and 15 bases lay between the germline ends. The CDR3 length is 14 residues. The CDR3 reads CASSRTAGGEKLFF. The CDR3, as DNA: TGTGCCAGTAGCCGGACAGCTGGAGGTGAAAAACTGTTTTTT.

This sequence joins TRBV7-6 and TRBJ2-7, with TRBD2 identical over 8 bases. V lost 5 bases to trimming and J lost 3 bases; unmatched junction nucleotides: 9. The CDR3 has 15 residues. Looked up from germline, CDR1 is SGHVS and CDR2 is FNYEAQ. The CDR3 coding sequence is TGTGCCAGCAGCCTCCGGGGGGGGCCACTCTACGAGCAGTACTTC. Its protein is CASSLRGGPLYEQYF.

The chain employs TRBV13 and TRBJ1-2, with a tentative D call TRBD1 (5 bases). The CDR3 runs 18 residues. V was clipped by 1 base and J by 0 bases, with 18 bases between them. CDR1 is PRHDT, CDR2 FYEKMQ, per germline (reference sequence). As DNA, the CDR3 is TGTGCCAGCAGCTTAGCTCGCGGGGCCGTCCCTACTAACTATGGCTACACCTTC. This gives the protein CASSLARGAVPTNYGYTF. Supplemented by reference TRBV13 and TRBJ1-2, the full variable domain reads AAGVIQSPRHLIKEKRETATLKCYPIPRHDTVYWYQQGPGQDPQFLISFYEKMQSDKGSIPDRFSAQQFSDYHSELNMSSLELGDSALYFCASSLARGAVPTNYGYTFGSGTRLTVV.

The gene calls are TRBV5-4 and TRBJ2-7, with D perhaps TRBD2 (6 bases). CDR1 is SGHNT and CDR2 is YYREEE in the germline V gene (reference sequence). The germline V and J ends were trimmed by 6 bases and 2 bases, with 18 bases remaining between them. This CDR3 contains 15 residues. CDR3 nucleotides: TGTGCCAGCAATGATGGGGGGAGGAGGGCCTACGAGCAGTACTTC. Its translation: CASNDGGRRAYEQYF.

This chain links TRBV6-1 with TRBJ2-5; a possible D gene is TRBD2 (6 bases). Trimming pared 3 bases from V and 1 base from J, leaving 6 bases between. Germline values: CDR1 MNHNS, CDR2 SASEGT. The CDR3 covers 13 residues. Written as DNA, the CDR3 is TGTGCCAGCAGTGACGGGGGCCAAGAGACCCAGTACTTC. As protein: CASSDGGQETQYF.

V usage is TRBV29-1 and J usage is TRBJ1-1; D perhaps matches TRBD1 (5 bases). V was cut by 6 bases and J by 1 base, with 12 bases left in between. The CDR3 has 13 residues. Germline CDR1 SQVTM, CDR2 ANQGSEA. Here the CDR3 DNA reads TGCAGCGTCTCCGCCGGGGGGAACACTGAAGCTTTCTTT. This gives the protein CSVSAGGNTEAFF.

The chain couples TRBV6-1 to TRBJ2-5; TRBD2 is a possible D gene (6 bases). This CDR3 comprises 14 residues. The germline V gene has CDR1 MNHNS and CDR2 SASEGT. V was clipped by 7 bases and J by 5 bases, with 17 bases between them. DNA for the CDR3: TGTGCCAGCAACGACGGGGCGGGGAGGGAGACCCAGTACTTC. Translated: CASNDGAGRETQYF.

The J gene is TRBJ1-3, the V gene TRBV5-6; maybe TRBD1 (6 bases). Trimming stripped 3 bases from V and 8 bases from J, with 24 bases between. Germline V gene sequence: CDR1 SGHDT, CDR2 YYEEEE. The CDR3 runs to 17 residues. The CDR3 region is CASSSLSTGKEGYTIYF. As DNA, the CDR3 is TGTGCCAGCAGCTCTCTAAGTACAGGGAAAGAGGGGTACACCATATATTTT.

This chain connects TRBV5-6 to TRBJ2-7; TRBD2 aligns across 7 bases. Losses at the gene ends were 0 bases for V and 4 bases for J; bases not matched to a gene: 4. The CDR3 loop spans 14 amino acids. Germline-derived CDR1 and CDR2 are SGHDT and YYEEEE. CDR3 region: CASSLGAGPYEQYF. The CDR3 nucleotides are TGTGCCAGCAGCTTGGGAGCGGGGCCATACGAGCAGTACTTC.

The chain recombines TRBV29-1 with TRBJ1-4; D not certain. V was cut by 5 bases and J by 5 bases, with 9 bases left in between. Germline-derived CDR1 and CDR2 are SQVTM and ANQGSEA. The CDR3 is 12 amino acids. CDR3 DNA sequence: TGCAGCGTTCAGGAATCAAATGAAAAACTGTTTTTT. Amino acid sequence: CSVQESNEKLFF.

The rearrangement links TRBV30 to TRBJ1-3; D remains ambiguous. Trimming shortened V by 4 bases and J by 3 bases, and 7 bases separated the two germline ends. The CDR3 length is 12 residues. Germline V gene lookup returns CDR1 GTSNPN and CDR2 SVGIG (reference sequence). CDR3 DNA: TGTGCCTGGAATAGGGTTGGAAACACCATATATTTT. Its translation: CAWNRVGNTIYF.

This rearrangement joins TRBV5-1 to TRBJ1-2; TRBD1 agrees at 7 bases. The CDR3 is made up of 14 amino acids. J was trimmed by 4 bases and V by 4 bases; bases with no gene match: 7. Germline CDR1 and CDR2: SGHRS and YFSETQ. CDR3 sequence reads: CASSPGGQSYGYTF. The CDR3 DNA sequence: TGCGCCAGCAGCCCGGGGGGACAGAGCTATGGCTACACCTTC.

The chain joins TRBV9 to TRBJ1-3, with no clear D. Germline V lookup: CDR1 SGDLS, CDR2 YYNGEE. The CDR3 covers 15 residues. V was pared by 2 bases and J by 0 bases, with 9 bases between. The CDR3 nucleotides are TGTGCCAGCAGCGTGGATGCCTACTCTGGAAACACCATATATTTT. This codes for CASSVDAYSGNTIYF.

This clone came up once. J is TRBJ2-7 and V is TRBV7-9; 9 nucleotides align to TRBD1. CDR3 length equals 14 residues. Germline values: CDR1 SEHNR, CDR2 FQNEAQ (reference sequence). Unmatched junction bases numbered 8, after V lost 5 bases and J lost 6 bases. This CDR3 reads CASSVGQGIGEQYF. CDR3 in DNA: TGTGCCAGCAGCGTTGGACAGGGGATAGGCGAGCAGTACTTC.

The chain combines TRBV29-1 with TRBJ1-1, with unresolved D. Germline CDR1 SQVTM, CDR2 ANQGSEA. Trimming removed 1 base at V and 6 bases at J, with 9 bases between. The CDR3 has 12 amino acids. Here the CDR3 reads CSVEVGIPEAFF. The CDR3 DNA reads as TGCAGCGTTGAAGTTGGGATCCCTGAAGCTTTCTTT.

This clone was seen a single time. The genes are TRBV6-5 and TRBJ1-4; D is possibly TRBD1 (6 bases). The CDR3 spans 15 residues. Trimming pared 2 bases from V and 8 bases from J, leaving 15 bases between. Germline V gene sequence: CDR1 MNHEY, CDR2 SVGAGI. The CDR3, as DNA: TGTGCCAGCAGTTACGGCGGGGAAGGGGGAGAAAAACTGTTTTTT. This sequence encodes CASSYGGEGGEKLFF.

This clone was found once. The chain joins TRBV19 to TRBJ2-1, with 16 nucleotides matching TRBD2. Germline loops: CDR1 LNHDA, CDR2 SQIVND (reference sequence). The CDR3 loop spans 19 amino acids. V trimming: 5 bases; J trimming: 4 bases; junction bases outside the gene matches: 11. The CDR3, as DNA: TGTGCCAGTAGTTTATCCGGGACTAGCGGGGGGGCCAGGTACAATGAGCAGTTCTTC. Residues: CASSLSGTSGGARYNEQFF.

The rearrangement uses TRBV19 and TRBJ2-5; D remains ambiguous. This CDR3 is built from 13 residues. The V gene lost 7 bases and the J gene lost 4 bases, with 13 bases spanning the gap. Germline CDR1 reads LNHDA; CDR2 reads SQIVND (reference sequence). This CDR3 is CASTPVGSETQYF. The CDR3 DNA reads TGTGCCAGTACCCCGGTTGGGTCAGAGACCCAGTACTTC.

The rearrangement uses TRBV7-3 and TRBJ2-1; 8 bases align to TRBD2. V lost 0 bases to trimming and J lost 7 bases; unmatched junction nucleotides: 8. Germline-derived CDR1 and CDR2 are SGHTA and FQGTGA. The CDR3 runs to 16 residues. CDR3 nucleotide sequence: TGTGCCAGCAGCTTAACGCCCAGCGGGGGAGTGAATGAGCAGTTCTTC. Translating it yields CASSLTPSGGVNEQFF.

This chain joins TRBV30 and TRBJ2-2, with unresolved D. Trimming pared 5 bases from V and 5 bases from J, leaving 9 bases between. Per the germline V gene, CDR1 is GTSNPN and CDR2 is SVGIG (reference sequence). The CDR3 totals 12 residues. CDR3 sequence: CAWQRRTGELFF. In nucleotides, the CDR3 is TGTGCCTGGCAACGGCGGACCGGGGAGCTGTTTTTT.

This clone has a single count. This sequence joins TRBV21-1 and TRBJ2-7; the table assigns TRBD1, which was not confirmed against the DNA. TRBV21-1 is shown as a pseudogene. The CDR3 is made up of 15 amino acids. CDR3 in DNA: TGTGCCAGCAGCCCGGGACAGGGGATGGGATACGAGCAGTACTTC. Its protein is CASSPGQGMGYEQYF.

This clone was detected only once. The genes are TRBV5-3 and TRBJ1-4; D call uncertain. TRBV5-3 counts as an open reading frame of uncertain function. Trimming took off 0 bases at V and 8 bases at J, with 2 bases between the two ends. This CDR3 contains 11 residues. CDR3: CARSLGEKLFF. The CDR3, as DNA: TGTGCCAGAAGCTTGGGCGAAAAACTGTTTTTT.

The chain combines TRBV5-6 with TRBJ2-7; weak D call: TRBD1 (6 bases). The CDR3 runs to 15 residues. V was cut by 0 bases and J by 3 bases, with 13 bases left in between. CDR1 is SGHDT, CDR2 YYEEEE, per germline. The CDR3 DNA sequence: TGTGCCAGCAGCTTGGTCTTGTTGGGACACTACGAGCAGTACTTC. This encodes CASSLVLLGHYEQYF. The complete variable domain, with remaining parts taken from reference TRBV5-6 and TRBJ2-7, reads DAGVTQSPTHLIKTRGQQVTLRCSPKSGHDTVSWYQQALGQGPQFIFQYYEEEERQRGNFPDRFSGHQFPNYSSELNVNALLLGDSALYLCASSLVLLGHYEQYFGPGTRLTVT.

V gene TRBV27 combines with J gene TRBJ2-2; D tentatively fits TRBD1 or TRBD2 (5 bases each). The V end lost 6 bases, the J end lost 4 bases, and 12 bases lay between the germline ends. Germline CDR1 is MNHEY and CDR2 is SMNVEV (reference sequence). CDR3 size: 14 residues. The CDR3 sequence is CASRSVGGTGELFF. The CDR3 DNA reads TGTGCCAGCAGATCTGTTGGGGGCACCGGGGAGCTGTTTTTT.

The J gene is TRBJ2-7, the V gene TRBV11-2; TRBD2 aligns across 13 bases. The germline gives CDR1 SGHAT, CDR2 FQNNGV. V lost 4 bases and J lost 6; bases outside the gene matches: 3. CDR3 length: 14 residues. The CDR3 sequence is CASSYTSGGGEQYF. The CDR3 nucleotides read TGTGCCAGCAGCTATACTAGCGGGGGGGGCGAGCAGTACTTC.

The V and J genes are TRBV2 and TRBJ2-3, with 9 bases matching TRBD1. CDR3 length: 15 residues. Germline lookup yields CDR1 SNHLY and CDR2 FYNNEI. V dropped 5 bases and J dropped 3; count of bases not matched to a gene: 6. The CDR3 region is CASSPGQGRTDTQYF. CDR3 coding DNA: TGTGCCAGCAGTCCAGGACAGGGGCGAACAGATACGCAGTATTTT.